This is a list of T cell receptor beta chains from one sample in a study of beta chain features in type 1 diabetes. The table came from immunoSEQ multiplex PCR; TCRdb's copy has only in-frame clones and leaves some out. This table holds about 280,000 clones, approximately 15% found once. Sequencing was carried out using naive CD4+ T cells from blood. Every receptor here comes from a man in his late teens or twenties with type 1 diabetes. Both conserved end residues are part of each CDR3. Fields, in order: clone size, V gene, J gene, CDR3 protein. Clone size is shown for a subset of rows, as once, few, many or a class of expanded clone.

size: -; V: TRBV7-9; J: TRBJ1-5; CDR3: CASSSDRDNQPQHF
size: few; V: TRBV6-5; J: TRBJ2-2; CDR3: CASSYSSGSVTGELFF
size: -; V: TRBV2; J: TRBJ2-1; CDR3: CASSEAGGWDNEQFF
size: -; V: TRBV2; J: TRBJ1-1; CDR3: CASSERTDEAFF
size: few; V: TRBV4-1; J: TRBJ2-1; CDR3: CASSQLVAGVLVNEQFF
size: -; V: TRBV12-2; J: TRBJ2-7; CDR3: CPNQGADEQYF
size: -; V: TRBV5-1; J: TRBJ1-5; CDR3: CASSLTGGWDQPQHF
size: few; V: TRBV7-2; J: TRBJ2-5; CDR3: CASSRPPWATQYF
size: -; V: TRBV30; J: TRBJ2-7; CDR3: CAWSGALAGTYEQYF
size: -; V: TRBV5-1; J: TRBJ2-3; CDR3: CASSLVGLSGGVSTDTQYF
size: few; V: TRBV28; J: TRBJ2-7; CDR3: CASSLGTAIPYEQYF